A selection of T cell receptor beta chains follows, all from one sample in a study of cytomegalovirus exposure and HLA in healthy donors. Profiled with immunoSEQ multiplex PCR; TCRdb holds only in-frame clones, not every one. Of 110,000 or so clones in the sample, around three quarters were seen once. The sequencing sample was made of PBMCs. These TCRs come from a human donor in good health. The CDR3 runs from the conserved cysteine through the conserved F or W. The D gene is left open where the match is weak. Some rows have no size entry. The others give once, few or many, or a class for an expanded clone.

d_call,clone_size,j_call,v_call,cdr3_aa,cdr3_nt
.,.,TRBJ2-3,TRBV5-6,CASTWGVLTDTQYF,TGTGCCAGCACCTGGGGGGTCCTCACAGATACGCAGTATTTT
TRBD2,few,TRBJ2-1,TRBV10-1,CASSKLAREQFF,TGCGCCAGCAGTAAACTAGCGCGTGAGCAGTTCTTC
TRBD2,.,TRBJ2-3,TRBV5-1,CASSLGPSGRGDTQYF,TGCGCCAGCAGCTTGGGCCCTAGCGGGCGGGGGGATACGCAGTATTTT
.,once,TRBJ2-7,TRBV7-9,CASSLEGGRIEQYF,TGTGCCAGCAGCTTAGAAGGTGGGCGTATCGAGCAGTACTTC
TRBD2,.,TRBJ2-1,TRBV30,CAWSRGSIEEQFF,TGTGCCTGGTCCCGCGGGAGCATCGAAGAGCAGTTCTTC
TRBD2,.,TRBJ2-2,TRBV11-2,CASSFSGTSGGELFF,TGTGCCAGCAGCTTTTCCGGGACTAGCGGGGGGGAGCTGTTTTTT
TRBD2,.,TRBJ2-7,TRBV13,CASSFPSGRDYEQYF,TGTGCCAGCAGCTTCCCCAGCGGGAGGGACTACGAGCAGTACTTC
.,few,TRBJ2-7,TRBV14,CASSIGPLWPPSYEQYF,TGTGCCAGCAGCATTGGTCCGCTGTGGCCCCCCTCCTACGAGCAGTACTTC
.,.,TRBJ1-4,TRBV6-5,CASSYGGPNEKLFF,TGTGCCAGCAGTTACGGGGGCCCTAATGAAAAACTGTTTTTT
.,.,TRBJ2-7,TRBV6-5,CASISRQPYEQYF,TGTGCCAGCATATCGCGACAGCCCTACGAGCAGTACTTC
TRBD2,.,TRBJ2-4,TRBV27,CASSASGSAGYSIQYF,TGTGCCAGCAGTGCAAGCGGGAGCGCCGGGTATAGCATTCAGTACTTC
.,.,TRBJ2-1,TRBV5-1,CASSPGGAYNEQFF,TGCGCCAGCAGCCCAGGAGGGGCCTACAATGAGCAGTTCTTC
TRBD1,.,TRBJ2-7,TRBV30,CAWTTGGRREQYF,TGTGCCTGGACCACAGGGGGCCGGCGCGAGCAGTACTTC
TRBD1,once,TRBJ2-7,TRBV7-9,CASSLDRGHGEQYF,TGTGCCAGCAGCTTAGACAGGGGACACGGCGAGCAGTACTTC
.,.,TRBJ1-3,TRBV29-1,CSVAQWGDGNTIYF,TGCAGCGTGGCCCAATGGGGGGACGGAAACACCATATATTTT
TRBD2,.,TRBJ2-3,TRBV5-1,CASSLGAGRQDTQYF,TGCGCCAGCAGCTTGGGAGCGGGGAGGCAAGATACGCAGTATTTT
.,.,TRBJ2-3,TRBV29-1,CSVRLDTDTQYF,TGCAGCGTTAGACTAGACACAGATACGCAGTATTTT
TRBD1,.,TRBJ1-2,TRBV6-4,CASSTGDGYTF,TGTGCCAGCAGTACAGGGGATGGCTACACCTTC
.,.,TRBJ1-1,TRBV20-1,CSAEGNTEAFF,TGCAGTGCGGAGGGGAACACTGAAGCTTTCTTT
TRBD2,.,TRBJ2-1,TRBV28,CASGRGTSGRGGQFF,TGTGCCAGCGGGAGGGGGACTAGCGGGAGGGGCGGGCAGTTCTTC
TRBD1,.,TRBJ1-5,TRBV28,CASSLGTGNQPQHF,TGTGCCAGCAGTTTAGGGACAGGCAATCAGCCCCAGCATTTT
.,.,TRBJ1-6,TRBV6-4,CASSDSSSSPLHF,TGTGCCAGCAGTGACTCGTCGTCCTCACCCCTCCACTTT
TRBD1,.,TRBJ2-7,TRBV4-2,CASSRTGVENEQYF,TGTGCCAGCAGCCGGACAGGGGTTGAAAACGAGCAGTACTTC
.,few,TRBJ2-7,TRBV5-5,CASSPGLWAVWEQYF,TGTGCCAGCAGCCCTGGACTCTGGGCGGTTTGGGAGCAGTACTTC
.,.,TRBJ2-3,TRBV7-7,CASSSLGATDTQYF,TGTGCTAGCAGCTCCCTTGGAGCCACAGATACGCAGTATTTT
.,.,TRBJ1-1,TRBV5-4,CASSSVARRGNTEAFF,TGTGCCAGCAGCTCAGTCGCGAGGAGGGGAAACACTGAAGCTTTCTTT
.,.,TRBJ1-6,TRBV19,CASSIQGKTNSPLHF,TGTGCCAGTAGTATACAGGGGAAAACTAATTCACCCCTCCACTTT
.,.,TRBJ2-3,TRBV7-2,CASSLSSDTQYF,TGTGCCAGCAGCTTATCCTCAGATACGCAGTATTTT
TRBD2,.,TRBJ2-1,TRBV6-4,CASSEASGGNEQFF,TGTGCCAGCAGTGAGGCTAGCGGGGGAAATGAGCAGTTCTTC
.,.,TRBJ2-5,TRBV6-6,CASSYGLSRVGETQYF,TGTGCCAGCAGTTACGGGCTATCTCGAGTCGGAGAGACCCAGTACTTC
TRBD1,.,TRBJ1-6,TRBV19,CASSTWTGSNSPLHF,TGTGCCAGTAGCACGTGGACAGGGTCTAATTCACCCCTCCACTTT
TRBD1,.,TRBJ1-2,TRBV6-5,CASSSTGDYGYTF,TGTGCCAGCAGTTCGACAGGGGACTATGGCTACACCTTC
TRBD1,few,TRBJ2-2,TRBV7-8,CASSPSTRTGRNTGELFF,TGTGCCAGCAGCCCCTCAACGCGGACAGGGCGGAACACCGGGGAGCTGTTTTTT